This TCR beta chain originates from a study of preoperative IRX-2 immunotherapy in early breast cancer. This CDR3 has 15 amino acids. CDR1 is SGHNT, CDR2 YENEEA, per germline. The V end was cut by 6 bases, the J end by 2 bases, with 17 bases between. Some clones are missing from TCRdb's copy, which holds only in-frame ones; the method was immunoSEQ multiplex PCR. The sample lists roughly 42,000 clones; 60% to 80% were seen once. Treatment: preoperative locoregional IRX-2 cytokine immunotherapy. Samples came from a phase Ib trial of preoperative locoregional IRX-2 cytokine immunotherapy. The chain combines TRBV11-3 with TRBJ2-7; D possibly corresponds to TRBD1 (6 bases). The sample here was tumor tissue, taken after IRX-2 immunotherapy. The TCR sequence derives from a human donor with breast cancer. The CDR3 here is CASRRAPGQAYEQYF. CDR3 nucleotides: TGTGCCAGCAGGCGGGCCCCGGGACAAGCCTACGAGCAGTACTTC.